A single sample is the source of the 21 T cell receptor beta chains below, sequenced in a study of control samples from healthy donors and cancer patients. Only in-frame clones appear in the TCRdb table, and some are missing; sequencing was by immunoSEQ multiplex PCR. In the table there are fewer than 200,000 clones, just over 90% of which are singletons. The specimen sequenced was blood. These receptors were collected from a man aged 30-40 years in good health.

The chain has TRBV3-1 (or the pseudogene TRBV3-2) and TRBJ2-2; 11 bases map to TRBD2. This CDR3 has 16 amino acids. V shed 9 bases and J 8 bases; nucleotides not matched to a gene: 14. CDR1 and CDR2 (germline): LGHDT, YNNKEL (reference sequence). DNA for the CDR3: TGTGCCAGTCAAACCCCGAGACTAGCGGGAATTGGGGAGCTGTTTTTT. Translation gives CASQTPRLAGIGELFF.

This clone was detected only once. The chain recombines TRBV5-4 with TRBJ2-6; 9 bases match TRBD1. With V trimmed by 2 bases and J by 0 bases, 9 bases remained unmatched. Germline V CDR1 and CDR2: SGHNT, YYREEE (reference sequence). The CDR3 has 19 residues. CDR3 protein: CASSFHRDRDTSGANVLTF. The CDR3 coding sequence is TGTGCCAGCAGCTTTCACCGGGACAGGGATACCTCTGGGGCCAACGTCCTGACTTTC.

The V call is TRBV10-3, the J call TRBJ2-7, with D tentatively TRBD1 (6 bases). V lost 7 bases, J lost 6 bases, and 22 bases lay in between. From germline, CDR1 is ENHRY and CDR2 SYGVKD. This CDR3 has 15 residues. The CDR3 bases are TGTGCCATCATCCAGGGGAACAGGTGGGACCTCGAGCAGTACTTC. It translates to CAIIQGNRWDLEQYF.

V gene TRBV19 combines with J gene TRBJ2-3; 8 bases agree with TRBD2. Germline values: CDR1 LNHDA, CDR2 SQIVND (reference sequence). The CDR3 runs 14 residues. Trimming took 5 bases from V and 2 from J; bases not matched to a gene: 3. The DNA for the CDR3 is TGTGCCAGTAGTCGCGGGGGGCCCACAGATACGCAGTATTTT. Encoded protein: CASSRGGPTDTQYF.

The chain employs TRBV15 and TRBJ1-2; 9 bases are a match to TRBD1. Germline lookup yields CDR1 LNHNV and CDR2 YYDKDF (reference sequence). The CDR3 runs to 15 residues. V lost 3 bases to trimming and J lost 4 bases; unmatched junction nucleotides: 6. The CDR3, as DNA: TGTGCCACCAGCAGGCCGGGACAGGGATTCTATGGCTACACCTTC. It is translated as CATSRPGQGFYGYTF.

The chain joins TRBV5-1 to TRBJ1-1; weak D call: TRBD1 (6 bases). Trimming pared 4 bases from V and 1 base from J, leaving 14 bases between. From germline, CDR1 is SGHRS and CDR2 YFSETQ. The CDR3 runs to 15 residues. The CDR3 sequence: CASSGAGGRNTEAFF. The CDR3 DNA is TGCGCCAGCAGCGGGGCGGGGGGCAGGAACACTGAAGCTTTCTTT.

The V gene is TRBV5-4, the J gene TRBJ2-3; D unclear. Deletions cut 0 bases from V and 4 bases from J, with 9 bases between. The germline CDR1 and CDR2 sequences are SGHNT and YYREEE (reference sequence). The CDR3 runs to 14 residues. CDR3 loop: CASSLAAAPDTQYF. The DNA for the CDR3 is TGTGCCAGCAGCTTGGCCGCCGCTCCAGATACGCAGTATTTT.

V is TRBV25-1 and J is TRBJ2-1, with a weak D call TRBD1 (6 bases). Germline V gene sequence: CDR1 MGHDK, CDR2 SYGVNS. Trimming left V 3 bases short and J 4 bases short, with 7 bases between. CDR3 length equals 13 residues. CDR3 amino acids: CASSDRGYNEQFF. The CDR3 DNA sequence: TGTGCCAGCAGTGACAGGGGTTACAATGAGCAGTTCTTC.

The chain links TRBV27 to TRBJ1-2, with D maybe TRBD1 (5 bases). Germline-derived CDR1 and CDR2 are MNHEY and SMNVEV (reference sequence). V was cut by 5 bases and J by 5 bases, with 12 bases left in between. This CDR3 comprises 13 residues. Here the CDR3 DNA reads TGTGCCAGCAGTCCACAGCGGGGGTATGGCTACACCTTC. It yields the protein CASSPQRGYGYTF.

In this sample, this clone turned up a few times. The V call is TRBV11-2, the J call TRBJ2-5; weak D call: TRBD1 (6 bases). V lost 5 bases, J lost 2 bases, and 12 bases lay in between. The CDR3 consists of 14 residues. In germline, CDR1 is SGHAT, CDR2 FQNNGV. The CDR3 here is CASSRRDKQETQYF. The CDR3 bases are TGTGCCAGCAGCCGACGGGACAAACAAGAGACCCAGTACTTC.

The J gene is TRBJ1-1, the V gene TRBV4-1; D ambiguous. The CDR3 is 13 residues long. V lost 1 base, J lost 0 bases, and 3 bases lay in between. Per the germline V gene, CDR1 is MGHRA and CDR2 is YSYEKL. CDR3 sequence reads: CASSQGMNTEAFF. In DNA, the CDR3 is TGCGCCAGCAGCCAAGGTATGAACACTGAAGCTTTCTTT.

J is TRBJ1-5 and V is TRBV19; perhaps TRBD1 as D (6 bases). The CDR3 has 15 amino acids. Per germline, CDR1 LNHDA and CDR2 SQIVND (reference sequence). The V and J ends lost 7 bases and 3 bases respectively, with 16 bases between them. CDR3 protein: CASTIKTGPNQPQHF. The CDR3 DNA is TGTGCCAGTACCATTAAGACAGGCCCCAATCAGCCCCAGCATTTT.

With respect to this clone: One end of the junction is discordant with germline, which a read error may explain. The chain carries TRBV28 and TRBJ2-7; D is possibly TRBD2 (5 bases). CDR3 length: 12 residues. Per the germline V gene, CDR1 is MDHEN and CDR2 is SYDVKM. The CDR3 DNA reads as TGTGCCAGCATGGTCGGGGTAGACGAGCATTACTTC. Protein product: CASMVGVDEHYF.

The rearrangement links TRBV28 to TRBJ2-1, with D perhaps matching TRBD1 (5 bases). This CDR3 spans 13 amino acids. Germline lookup yields CDR1 MDHEN and CDR2 SYDVKM. Trimming left V 3 bases short and J 4 bases short, with 7 bases between. DNA of the CDR3: TGTGCCAGCAGTTTGACAGTATACAATGAGCAGTTCTTC. This sequence encodes CASSLTVYNEQFF.

The V call is TRBV11-3, the J call TRBJ2-1, with 8 nucleotides matching TRBD2. Germline assignment: CDR1 SGHNT and CDR2 YENEEA. CDR3 size: 15 residues. V trimming: 2 bases; J trimming: 3 bases; junction bases outside the gene matches: 3. DNA of the CDR3: TGTGCCAGCAGCTTAAGACTAGCGAACTACAATGAGCAGTTCTTC. Translated: CASSLRLANYNEQFF.

This chain links TRBV6-6 with TRBJ1-2; 9 nucleotides line up with TRBD1. In germline, CDR1 is MNHNY, CDR2 SVGAGI (reference sequence). Trimming at V came to 6 bases and at J to 6 bases, leaving 2 bases not matched to a gene. The CDR3 extends over 12 amino acids. The CDR3 sequence: CASRQGAHGYTF. DNA for the CDR3: TGTGCCAGCAGACAGGGGGCGCATGGCTACACCTTC.

V and J are TRBV7-9 and TRBJ1-6; D gene ambiguous. The CDR3 sequence is 15 residues long. Germline loops: CDR1 SEHNR, CDR2 FQNEAQ (reference sequence). Trimming removed 3 bases from V and 10 bases from J, with 16 bases in between. CDR3 DNA: TGTGCCAGCAGCTTTAATTTCGGGGTTAGGTCACCCCTCCACTTT. The encoded protein is CASSFNFGVRSPLHF.

Regarding this clone: In the same sample, other DNA sequences code for this CDR3. The chain couples TRBV6-2 or TRBV6-3 to TRBJ1-5; D unresolved. CDR1 MNHEY and CDR2 SVGEGT come from the germline V gene. Trimming removed 2 bases from V and 7 bases from J, with 6 bases in between. The CDR3 covers 12 residues. Written as DNA, the CDR3 is TGTGCCAGCAGTTACCCGGGACAGCCCCAGCATTTT. This translates into CASSYPGQPQHF.

This chain joins TRBV27 and TRBJ2-1, with D uncertain. Trimming removed 0 bases at V and 0 bases at J, with 6 bases between. The CDR3 spans 15 residues. Looked up from germline, CDR1 is MNHEY and CDR2 is SMNVEV (reference sequence). CDR3 in DNA: TGTGCCAGCAGTTTATCGGTAAGCTCCTACAATGAGCAGTTCTTC. This gives the protein CASSLSVSSYNEQFF.

The rearrangement uses TRBV10-3 and TRBJ2-3; 10 bases align to TRBD2. The germline V gene encodes CDR1 ENHRY and CDR2 SYGVKD. V trimming: 7 bases; J trimming: 1 base; junction bases outside the gene matches: 5. The length of the CDR3 is 15 residues. CDR3 protein: CAIKRLAGGTDTQYF. The CDR3 bases are TGTGCCATCAAGAGGCTAGCGGGGGGCACAGATACGCAGTATTTT.

This clone was counted a single time. The gene calls are TRBV28 and TRBJ1-5, with 9 bases matching TRBD1. CDR3 size: 16 residues. V was pared by 10 bases and J by 6 bases, with 16 bases of the junction left unmatched. Germline lookup yields CDR1 MDHEN and CDR2 SYDVKM. The CDR3 DNA reads as TGTGCCACCGGAGAGAGGACAGGGGAGGTAGGTCAGCCCCAGCATTTT. Protein sequence: CATGERTGEVGQPQHF.